This T cell receptor beta chain was retrieved from a study of response to subunit inactivated influenza vaccine. TCRdb redid the calling of the RT-PCR reads with MiXCR, one entry per CDR3 protein. The repertoire has about 480,000 distinct CDR3 sequences, around 25% of them found once; the top ten carry approximately 1.9%. Study-wide points: Authors suggested each seasonal influenza vaccination recruits few new T cells.

This clonotype was seen ten or more times. The target antigen is unknown. The TCR originated in a man aged 45-65 years who received an inactivated influenza vaccine. This specimen was CD4+ T cells sorted from PBMCs, taken 5 to 6 days after vaccination.

The CDR3 region is CARQGASGELFF. DNA for the CDR3: TGCGCACGACAGGGGGCATCCGGGGAGCTGTTTTTT. V gene TRBV29-1 combines with J gene TRBJ2-2; 10 positions match TRBD1. Germline V gene sequence: CDR1 SQVTM, CDR2 ANQGSEA. This CDR3 is built from 12 residues.